One and the same sample provided the 24 T cell receptor beta chains below, sequenced in a study of blood T cell repertoires in COVID-19. The table came from immunoSEQ multiplex PCR; TCRdb's copy has only in-frame clones and leaves some out. In the table there are roughly 160,000 clones, roughly 84% of which are singletons. Sequencing was done on a sample of PBMCs or T cells enriched from blood (not recorded which). The receptors derive from a woman aged 45-60 years who had recovered from COVID-19.

The rearrangement links TRBV30 to TRBJ1-1; D is unclear. Germline loops: CDR1 GTSNPN, CDR2 SVGIG (reference sequence). The V end lost 3 bases, the J end lost 3 bases, and 11 bases lay between the germline ends. This CDR3 has 13 residues. The CDR3 region is CAWSPVADTEAFF. In DNA form, the CDR3 reads TGTGCCTGGAGCCCAGTTGCGGACACTGAAGCTTTCTTT.

The V call is TRBV5-1, the J call TRBJ1-1; perhaps TRBD1 as D (6 bases). The V gene's germline CDR1 is SGHRS and CDR2 YFSETQ. Trimming removed 3 bases from V and 8 bases from J, with 17 bases in between. There are 14 residues in the CDR3. CDR3 residues: CASSSAGAGTEAFF. The CDR3 nucleotides are TGCGCCAGCAGCTCGGCGGGCGCCGGGACAGAAGCTTTCTTT.

V and J are TRBV11-2 and TRBJ2-1; 8 nucleotides line up with TRBD2. The CDR3 is 15 residues long. In germline, CDR1 is SGHAT, CDR2 FQNNGV. V trimming: 3 bases; J trimming: 8 bases; junction bases outside the gene matches: 9. For the CDR3, the DNA is TGTGCCAGCAGCTTTTCAGCGGGAGCTGGATATGAGCAGTTCTTC. It translates to CASSFSAGAGYEQFF.

Concerning this clone: Other nucleotide sequences from this sample produce the same CDR3. The CDR3, as DNA: TGTGCCAGCAGTTTCCGAGCCTCATACGAGCAGTACTTC. Its translation is CASSFRASYEQYF. This chain links TRBV27 with TRBJ2-7; the D is unclear. Trimming removed 3 bases at V and 4 bases at J, with 10 bases between. The germline V gene has CDR1 MNHEY and CDR2 SMNVEV (reference sequence). The CDR3 is 13 amino acids.

The rearrangement links TRBV5-1 to TRBJ1-4, with TRBD1 matching over 7 bases. Germline CDR1 reads SGHRS; CDR2 reads YFSETQ. V lost 4 bases, J lost 5 bases, and 8 bases stayed unmatched. The CDR3 is 15 amino acids. The DNA of the CDR3 is TGCGCCAGCAGCCCCAACAGGGGTGAAAATGAAAAACTGTTTTTT. Translating it yields CASSPNRGENEKLFF.

The V and J genes are TRBV29-1 and TRBJ1-1, with D maybe TRBD1 (5 bases). The germline V gene has CDR1 SQVTM and CDR2 ANQGSEA. Trimming took 4 bases from V and 7 from J, leaving 19 bases between them. This CDR3 has 14 residues. DNA of the CDR3: TGCAGCGTTGGCCGGGACCCCGAGGAGGGTGAAGCTTTCTTT. Protein product: CSVGRDPEEGEAFF.

CDR3 nucleotide sequence: TGTGCCAGCTGGGGGAGGGCGGCCTACGAGCAGTACTTC. Its protein is CASWGRAAYEQYF. The genes are TRBV6-5 and TRBJ2-7, with 7 bases lining up with TRBD2. CDR3 length equals 13 residues. CDR1 MNHEY and CDR2 SVGAGI come from the germline V gene. The junction had 6 bases not matched to a gene; V was cut back by 8 bases and J by 2 bases.

The V gene is TRBV5-1, the J gene TRBJ1-2; 8 positions match TRBD1. Germline CDR1 is SGHRS and CDR2 is YFSETQ. The CDR3 spans 13 residues. V lost 3 bases to trimming and J lost 8 bases; unmatched junction nucleotides: 6. The CDR3 protein is CASSSPGGRGYTF. CDR3 coding DNA: TGCGCCAGCAGCTCCCCAGGGGGCAGAGGCTACACCTTC.

This chain joins TRBV19 and TRBJ2-3; unclear D gene. Between the trimmed V and J ends, which lost 1 base and 1 base, there was a span of 6 bases. The CDR3 loop spans 14 amino acids. The germline V gene has CDR1 LNHDA and CDR2 SQIVND (reference sequence). CDR3: CASSIGSGTDTQYF. DNA of the CDR3: TGTGCCAGTAGTATAGGTTCGGGCACAGATACGCAGTATTTT.

This clone came up once. The chain recombines TRBV5-4 with TRBJ2-1, with 9 bases identical to TRBD2. Germline assignment: CDR1 SGHNT and CDR2 YYREEE (reference sequence). This CDR3 region has 14 residues. J lost 0 bases, V lost 5 bases, and 0 bases had no gene match. CDR3 coding DNA: TGTGCCAGCAGTAGCGGGGGCTCCTACAATGAGCAGTTCTTC. It is translated as CASSSGGSYNEQFF.

The CDR3 sequence is CASSRGRQGSSGNTIYF. In DNA, the CDR3 is TGTGCCAGCAGCCGAGGCCGACAGGGGAGCTCTGGAAACACCATATATTTT. The V call is TRBV7-8, the J call TRBJ1-3, with 8 positions matching TRBD1. The CDR3 has 17 amino acids. The V segment lost 5 bases and the J segment 0 bases; nucleotides outside the gene matches: 9. The germline CDR1 and CDR2 sequences are SGHVS and FQNEAQ.

The gene calls are TRBV29-1 and TRBJ2-7, with TRBD1 matching 10 bases. Per germline, CDR1 SQVTM and CDR2 ANQGSEA. CDR3 length equals 12 residues. The CDR3, as DNA: TGCAGTGGACAGGGGGACACCTACGAGCAGTACTTC. This gives the protein CSGQGDTYEQYF.

V is TRBV9 and J is TRBJ1-1; 7 positions agree with TRBD1. Germline V gives CDR1 SGDLS, CDR2 YYNGEE. The V and J ends lost 4 bases and 7 bases, in that order; junction bases with no gene match: 10. This CDR3 comprises 14 residues. The CDR3 spells CASSTRQGVGEAFF. The CDR3 coding sequence is TGTGCCAGCAGCACACGACAGGGCGTCGGTGAAGCTTTCTTT. Combining the CDR3 with reference TRBV9 and TRBJ1-1 gives the whole variable domain DSGVTQTPKHLITATGQRVTLRCSPRSGDLSVYWYQQSLDQGLQFLIQYYNGEERAKGNILERFSAQQFPDLHSELNLSSLELGDSALYFCASSTRQGVGEAFFGQGTRLTVV.

The rearrangement links TRBV11-2 to TRBJ2-7; 7 nucleotides align to TRBD1. V gave up 3 bases and J gave up 2 bases; unmatched junction bases: 1. This CDR3 comprises 13 residues. Germline CDR1 SGHAT, CDR2 FQNNGV. The CDR3 bases are TGTGCCAGCAGCTTTGGGACAGCCTACGAGCAGTACTTC. Residues: CASSFGTAYEQYF.

V gene TRBV14 combines with J gene TRBJ1-2; D might be TRBD1 (5 bases). The germline CDR1 and CDR2 sequences are SGHDN and FVKESK. V shed 1 base and J shed 4 bases, with 10 bases lying between them. The CDR3 is 14 residues long. The CDR3 DNA reads as TGTGCCAGCAGCCAAGCTGGGGGGAGCTATGGCTACACCTTC. Protein product: CASSQAGGSYGYTF.

The chain recombines TRBV11-2 with TRBJ2-7; a possible D gene is TRBD1 (5 bases). The germline V gene encodes CDR1 SGHAT and CDR2 FQNNGV. Trimming shortened V by 2 bases and J by 5 bases, and 19 bases separated the two germline ends. CDR3 size: 16 residues. DNA for the CDR3: TGTGCCAGCAGCTTAAAAGCCGACAGTAACTTCCACGAGCAGTACTTC. This gives the protein CASSLKADSNFHEQYF. Looking up the rest from reference TRBV11-2 and TRBJ2-7 gives the full variable domain: EAGVAQSPRYKIIEKRQSVAFWCNPISGHATLYWYQQILGQGPKLLIQFQNNGVVDDSQLPKDRFSAERLKGVDSTLKIQPAKLEDSAVYLCASSLKADSNFHEQYFGPGTRLTVT.

The V gene is TRBV3-1 (or the pseudogene TRBV3-2), the J gene TRBJ1-1; TRBD1 matches at 10 bases. The CDR3 length is 16 residues. The V gene end was trimmed by 4 bases and the J gene end by 0 bases; junction bases not matched to a gene: 5. CDR1 LGHDT and CDR2 YNNKEL come from the germline V gene (reference sequence). This CDR3 is CASSPGTGAMNTEAFF. The CDR3 DNA sequence: TGTGCCAGCAGCCCGGGGACAGGGGCCATGAACACTGAAGCTTTCTTT.

The chain is built from TRBV30 and TRBJ1-2; TRBD1 is a possible D gene (6 bases). V was trimmed by 5 bases and J by 5 bases, leaving 18 bases between them. The CDR3 is made up of 14 amino acids. Germline V gives CDR1 GTSNPN, CDR2 SVGIG (reference sequence). CDR3 region: CAWVDRSIKYGYTF. CDR3 DNA: TGTGCCTGGGTTGACAGGTCGATTAAGTATGGCTACACCTTC.

V and J are TRBV5-1 and TRBJ2-1; 15 bases line up with TRBD2. The CDR3 is made up of 13 amino acids. With V trimmed by 4 bases and J by 13 bases, 3 bases remained unmatched. CDR1 and CDR2 (germline): SGHRS, YFSETQ. CDR3 sequence: CASSPGLAGGQFF. The CDR3 nucleotides read TGCGCCAGCAGCCCGGGACTAGCGGGAGGACAGTTCTTC.

This clone was seen a single time. The genes are TRBV12-3 or TRBV12-4 and TRBJ2-7; D is possibly TRBD2 (6 bases). The CDR3 loop spans 13 amino acids. The germline V and J ends were trimmed by 3 bases and 6 bases, with 12 bases remaining between them. The CDR3 DNA reads TGTGCCAGCAGTTTTTTAGCGGACCGCGAGCAGTACTTC. It encodes CASSFLADREQYF.

The chain couples TRBV6-5 to TRBJ2-7; no clear D. Germline CDR1 MNHEY, CDR2 SVGAGI. The CDR3 sequence is 12 residues long. With 8 bases removed from V and 0 bases from J, the gap between germline ends came to 8 bases. The chain's CDR3 is CASRSSSYEQYF. In DNA form, the CDR3 reads TGTGCCAGCCGTTCTAGCTCCTACGAGCAGTACTTC.

This clone was counted between two and nine times. This chain joins TRBV1 and TRBJ1-1; the table's D gene call, TRBD1, was not cross checked with the DNA. TRBV1 has pseudogene status. The CDR3 length is 19 residues. The CDR3 sequence: CTSSQKGWQGHRPNTEAFF. The CDR3 bases are TGCACCAGCAGCCAGAAGGGATGGCAGGGCCATCGTCCGAACACTGAAGCTTTCTTT.

This chain connects TRBV19 to TRBJ1-4; no firm D call. Per germline, CDR1 LNHDA and CDR2 SQIVND (reference sequence). V shed 7 bases and J shed 8 bases, with 14 bases lying between them. This CDR3 comprises 13 residues. CDR3 sequence: CASTLEGGEKLFF. CDR3 in DNA: TGTGCCAGTACCTTAGAGGGTGGAGAAAAACTGTTTTTT. The variable domain in full, with the rest retrieved from reference TRBV19 and TRBJ1-4, is DGGITQSPKYLFRKEGQNVTLSCEQNLNHDAMYWYRQDPGQGLRLIYYSQIVNDFQKGDIAEGYSVSREKKESFPLTVTSAQKNPTAFYLCASTLEGGEKLFFGSGTQLSVL.

J is TRBJ1-1 and V is TRBV7-2; 7 nucleotides line up with TRBD1. V dropped 3 bases and J dropped 4; count of bases not matched to a gene: 2. Germline-derived CDR1 and CDR2 are SGHTA and FQGNSA. This CDR3 is built from 13 residues. The CDR3 bases are TGTGCCAGCAGCTTCGGGACAGTCACTGAAGCTTTCTTT. Encoded protein: CASSFGTVTEAFF.